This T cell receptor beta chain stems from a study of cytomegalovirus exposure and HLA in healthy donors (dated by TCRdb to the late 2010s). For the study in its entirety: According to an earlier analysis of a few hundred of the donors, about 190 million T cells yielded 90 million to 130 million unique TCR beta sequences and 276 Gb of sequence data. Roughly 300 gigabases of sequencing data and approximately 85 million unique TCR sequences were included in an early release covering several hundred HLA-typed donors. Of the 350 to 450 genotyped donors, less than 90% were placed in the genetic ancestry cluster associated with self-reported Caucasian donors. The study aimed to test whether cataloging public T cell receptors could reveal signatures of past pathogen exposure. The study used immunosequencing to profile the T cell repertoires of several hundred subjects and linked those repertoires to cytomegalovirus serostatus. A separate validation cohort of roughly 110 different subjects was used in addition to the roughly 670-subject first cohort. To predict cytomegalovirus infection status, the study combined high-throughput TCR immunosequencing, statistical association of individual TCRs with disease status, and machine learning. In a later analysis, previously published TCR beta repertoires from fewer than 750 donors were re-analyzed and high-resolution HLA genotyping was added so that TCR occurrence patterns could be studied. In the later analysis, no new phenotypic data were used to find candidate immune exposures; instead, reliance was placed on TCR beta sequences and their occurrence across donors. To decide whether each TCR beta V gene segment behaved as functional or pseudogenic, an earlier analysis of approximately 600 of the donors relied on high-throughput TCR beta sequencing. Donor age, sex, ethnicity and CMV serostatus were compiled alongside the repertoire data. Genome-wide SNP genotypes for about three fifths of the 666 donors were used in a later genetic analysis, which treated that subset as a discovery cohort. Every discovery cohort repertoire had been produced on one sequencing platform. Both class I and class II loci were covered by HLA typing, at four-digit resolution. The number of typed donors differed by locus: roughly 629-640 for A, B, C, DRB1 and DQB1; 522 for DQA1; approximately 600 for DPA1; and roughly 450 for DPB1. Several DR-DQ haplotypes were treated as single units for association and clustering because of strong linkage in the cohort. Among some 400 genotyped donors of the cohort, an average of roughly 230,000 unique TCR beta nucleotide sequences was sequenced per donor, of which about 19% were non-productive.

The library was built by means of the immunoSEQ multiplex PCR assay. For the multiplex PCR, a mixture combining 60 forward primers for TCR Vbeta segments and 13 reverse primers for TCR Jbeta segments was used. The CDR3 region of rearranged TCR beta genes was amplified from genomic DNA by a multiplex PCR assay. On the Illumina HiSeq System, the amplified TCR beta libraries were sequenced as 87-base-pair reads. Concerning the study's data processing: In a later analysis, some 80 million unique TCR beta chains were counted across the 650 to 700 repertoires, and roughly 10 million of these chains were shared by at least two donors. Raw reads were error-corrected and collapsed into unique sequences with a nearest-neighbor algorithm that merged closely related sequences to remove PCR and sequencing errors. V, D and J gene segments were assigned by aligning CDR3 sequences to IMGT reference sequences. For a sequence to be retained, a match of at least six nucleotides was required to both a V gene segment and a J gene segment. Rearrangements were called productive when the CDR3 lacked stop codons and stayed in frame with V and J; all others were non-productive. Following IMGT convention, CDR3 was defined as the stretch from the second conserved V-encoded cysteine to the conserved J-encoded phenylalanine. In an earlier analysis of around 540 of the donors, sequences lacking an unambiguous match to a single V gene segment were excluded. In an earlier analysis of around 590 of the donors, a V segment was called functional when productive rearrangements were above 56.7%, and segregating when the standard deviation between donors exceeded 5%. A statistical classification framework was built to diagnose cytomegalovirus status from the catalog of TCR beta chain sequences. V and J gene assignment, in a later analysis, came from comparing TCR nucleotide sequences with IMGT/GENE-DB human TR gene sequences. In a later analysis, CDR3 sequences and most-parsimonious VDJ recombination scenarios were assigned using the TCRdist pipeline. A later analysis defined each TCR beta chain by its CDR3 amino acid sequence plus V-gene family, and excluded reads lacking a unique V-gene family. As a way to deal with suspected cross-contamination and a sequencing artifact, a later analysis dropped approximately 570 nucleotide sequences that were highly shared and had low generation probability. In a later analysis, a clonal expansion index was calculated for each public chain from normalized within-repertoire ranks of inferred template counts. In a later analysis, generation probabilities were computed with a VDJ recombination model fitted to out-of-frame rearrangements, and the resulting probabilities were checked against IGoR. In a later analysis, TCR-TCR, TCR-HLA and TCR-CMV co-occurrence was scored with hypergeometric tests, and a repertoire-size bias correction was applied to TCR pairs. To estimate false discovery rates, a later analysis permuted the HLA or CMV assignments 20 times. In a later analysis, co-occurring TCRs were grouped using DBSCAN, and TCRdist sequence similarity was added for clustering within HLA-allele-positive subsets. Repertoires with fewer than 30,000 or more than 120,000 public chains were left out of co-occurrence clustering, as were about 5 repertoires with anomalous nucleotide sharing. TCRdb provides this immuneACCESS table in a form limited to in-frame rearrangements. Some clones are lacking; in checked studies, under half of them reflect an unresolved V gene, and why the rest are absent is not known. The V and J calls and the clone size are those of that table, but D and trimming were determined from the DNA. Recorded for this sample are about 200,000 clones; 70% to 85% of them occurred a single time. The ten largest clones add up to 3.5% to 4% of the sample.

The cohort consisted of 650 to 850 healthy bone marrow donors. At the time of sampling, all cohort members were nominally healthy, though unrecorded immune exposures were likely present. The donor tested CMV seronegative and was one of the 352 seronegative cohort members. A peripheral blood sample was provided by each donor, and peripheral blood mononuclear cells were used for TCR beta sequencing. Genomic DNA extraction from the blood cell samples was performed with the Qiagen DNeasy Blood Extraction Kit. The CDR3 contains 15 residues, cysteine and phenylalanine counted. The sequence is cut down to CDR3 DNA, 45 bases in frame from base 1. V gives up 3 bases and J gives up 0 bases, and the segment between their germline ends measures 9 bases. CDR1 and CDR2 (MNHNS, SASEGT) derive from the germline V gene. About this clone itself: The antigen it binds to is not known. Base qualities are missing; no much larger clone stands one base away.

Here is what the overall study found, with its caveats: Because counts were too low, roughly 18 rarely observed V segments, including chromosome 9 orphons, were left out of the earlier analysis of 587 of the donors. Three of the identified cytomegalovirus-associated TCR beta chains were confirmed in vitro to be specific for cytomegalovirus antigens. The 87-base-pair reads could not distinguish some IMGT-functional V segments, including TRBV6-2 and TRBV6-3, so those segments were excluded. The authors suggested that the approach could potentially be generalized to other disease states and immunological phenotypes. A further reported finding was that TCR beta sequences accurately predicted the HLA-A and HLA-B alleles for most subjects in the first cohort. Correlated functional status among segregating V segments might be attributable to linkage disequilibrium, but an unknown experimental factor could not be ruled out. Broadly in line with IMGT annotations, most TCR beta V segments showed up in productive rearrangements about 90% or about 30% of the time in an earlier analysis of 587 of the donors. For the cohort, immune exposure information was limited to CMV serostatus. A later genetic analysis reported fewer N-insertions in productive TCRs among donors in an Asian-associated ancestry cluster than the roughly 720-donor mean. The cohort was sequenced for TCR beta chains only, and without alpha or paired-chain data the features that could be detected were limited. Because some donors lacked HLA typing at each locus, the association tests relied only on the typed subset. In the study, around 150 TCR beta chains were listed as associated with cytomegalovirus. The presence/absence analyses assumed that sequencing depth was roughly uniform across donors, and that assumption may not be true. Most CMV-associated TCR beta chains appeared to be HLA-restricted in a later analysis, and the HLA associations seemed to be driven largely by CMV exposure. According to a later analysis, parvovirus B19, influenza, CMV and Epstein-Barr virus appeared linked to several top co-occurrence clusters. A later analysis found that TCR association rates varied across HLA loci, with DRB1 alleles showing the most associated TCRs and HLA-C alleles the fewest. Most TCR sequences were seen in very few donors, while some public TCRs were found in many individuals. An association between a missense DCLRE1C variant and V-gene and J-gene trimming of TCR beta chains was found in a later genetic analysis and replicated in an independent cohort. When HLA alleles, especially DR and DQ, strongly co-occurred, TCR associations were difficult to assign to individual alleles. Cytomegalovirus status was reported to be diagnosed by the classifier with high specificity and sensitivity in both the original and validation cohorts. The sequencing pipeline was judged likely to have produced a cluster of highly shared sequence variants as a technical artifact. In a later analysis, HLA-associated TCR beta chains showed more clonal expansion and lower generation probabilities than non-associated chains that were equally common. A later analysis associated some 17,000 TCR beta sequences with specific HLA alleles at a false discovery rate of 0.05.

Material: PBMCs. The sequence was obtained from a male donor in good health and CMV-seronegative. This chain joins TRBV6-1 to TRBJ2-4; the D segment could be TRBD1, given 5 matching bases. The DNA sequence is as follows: TGTGCCAGCAGTGACCTCAGGGTAGCCAAAAACATTCAGTACTTC. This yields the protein CASSDLRVAKNIQYF.